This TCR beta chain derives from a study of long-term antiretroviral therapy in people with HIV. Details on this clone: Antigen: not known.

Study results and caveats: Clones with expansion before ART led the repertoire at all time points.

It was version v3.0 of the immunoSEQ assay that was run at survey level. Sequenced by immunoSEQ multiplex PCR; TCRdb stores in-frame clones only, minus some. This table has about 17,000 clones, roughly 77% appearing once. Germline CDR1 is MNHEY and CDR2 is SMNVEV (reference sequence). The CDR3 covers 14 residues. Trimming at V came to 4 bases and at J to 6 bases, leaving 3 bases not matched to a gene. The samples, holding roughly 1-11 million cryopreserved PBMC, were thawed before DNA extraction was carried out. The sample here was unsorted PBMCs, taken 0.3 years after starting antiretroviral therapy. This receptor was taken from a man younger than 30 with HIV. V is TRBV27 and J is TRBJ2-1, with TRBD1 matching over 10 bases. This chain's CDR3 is CASSSGQGINEQFF. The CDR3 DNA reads TGTGCCAGCAGTTCGGGACAGGGGATCAATGAGCAGTTCTTC.